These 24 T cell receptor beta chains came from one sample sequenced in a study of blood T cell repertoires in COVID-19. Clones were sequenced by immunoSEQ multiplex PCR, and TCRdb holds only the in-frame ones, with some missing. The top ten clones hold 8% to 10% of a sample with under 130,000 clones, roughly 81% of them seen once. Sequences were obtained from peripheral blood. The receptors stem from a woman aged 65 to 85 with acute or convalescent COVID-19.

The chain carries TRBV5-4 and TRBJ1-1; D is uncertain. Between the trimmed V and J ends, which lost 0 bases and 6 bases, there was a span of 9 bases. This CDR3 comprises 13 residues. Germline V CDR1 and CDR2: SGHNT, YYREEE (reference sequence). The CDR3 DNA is TGTGCCAGCAGCTTGGAGAGGTTGCCTGAAGCTTTCTTT. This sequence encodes CASSLERLPEAFF.

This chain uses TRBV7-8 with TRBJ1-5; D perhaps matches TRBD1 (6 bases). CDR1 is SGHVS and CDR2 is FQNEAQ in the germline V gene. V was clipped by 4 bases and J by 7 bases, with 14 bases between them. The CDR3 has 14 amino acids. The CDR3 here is CASSSGHPRQPQHF. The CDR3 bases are TGTGCCAGCAGCTCGGGACACCCCAGGCAGCCCCAGCATTTT. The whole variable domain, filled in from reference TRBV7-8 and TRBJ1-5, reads GAGVSQSPRYKVAKRGQDVALRCDPISGHVSLFWYQQALGQGPEFLTYFQNEAQLDKSGLPSDRFFAERPEGSVSTLKIQRTQQEDSAVYLCASSSGHPRQPQHFGDGTRLSIL.

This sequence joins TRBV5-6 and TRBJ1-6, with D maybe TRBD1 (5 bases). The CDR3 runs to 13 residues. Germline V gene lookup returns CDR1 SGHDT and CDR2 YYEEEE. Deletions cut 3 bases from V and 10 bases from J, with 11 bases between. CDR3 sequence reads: CASSWTGESPLHF. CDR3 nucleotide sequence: TGTGCCAGCAGCTGGACGGGGGAGTCACCCCTCCACTTT.

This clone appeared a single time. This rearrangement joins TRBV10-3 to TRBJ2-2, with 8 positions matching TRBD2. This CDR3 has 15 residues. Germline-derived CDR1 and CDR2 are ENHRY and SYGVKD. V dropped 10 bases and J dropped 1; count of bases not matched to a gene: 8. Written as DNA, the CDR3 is TGTGCCACACTCGTCGGGGGGGAGAACACCGGGGAGCTGTTTTTT. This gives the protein CATLVGGENTGELFF.

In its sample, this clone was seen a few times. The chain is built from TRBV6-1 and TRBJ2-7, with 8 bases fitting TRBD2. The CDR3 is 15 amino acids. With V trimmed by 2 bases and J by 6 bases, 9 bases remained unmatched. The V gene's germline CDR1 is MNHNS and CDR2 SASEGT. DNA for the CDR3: TGTGCCAGCAGTGAAAGGAGCGGGGGCCGGGGCGAGCAGTACTTC. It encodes CASSERSGGRGEQYF.

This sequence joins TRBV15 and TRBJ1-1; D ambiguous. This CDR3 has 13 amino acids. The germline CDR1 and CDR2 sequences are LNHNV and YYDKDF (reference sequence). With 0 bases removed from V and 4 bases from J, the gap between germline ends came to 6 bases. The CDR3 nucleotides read TGTGCCACCAGCAGAGAGGAGGGCACTGAAGCTTTCTTT. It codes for CATSREEGTEAFF.

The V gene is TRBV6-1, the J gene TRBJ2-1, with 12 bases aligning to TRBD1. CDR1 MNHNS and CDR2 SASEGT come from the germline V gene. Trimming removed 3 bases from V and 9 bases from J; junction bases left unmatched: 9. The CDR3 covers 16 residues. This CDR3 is CASSEETGTGGGEQFF. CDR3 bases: TGTGCCAGCAGTGAGGAAACCGGGACAGGGGGCGGTGAGCAGTTCTTC.

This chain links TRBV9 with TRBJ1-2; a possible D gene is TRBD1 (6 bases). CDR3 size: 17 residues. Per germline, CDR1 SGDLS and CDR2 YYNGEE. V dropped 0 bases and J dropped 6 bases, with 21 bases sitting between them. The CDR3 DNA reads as TGTGCCAGCAGCGTAGGCGTGCGGGGGGGCCTGGTGGATGGCTACACCTTC. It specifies CASSVGVRGGLVDGYTF.

The CDR3, as DNA: TGTGCCAGCAGCTCATCCGGAGGGGTCGTGAACACTGAAGCTTTCTTT. Translation gives CASSSSGGVVNTEAFF. The chain couples TRBV7-9 to TRBJ1-1; D perhaps matches TRBD1 (5 bases). CDR3 size: 16 residues. The germline V gene has CDR1 SEHNR and CDR2 FQNEAQ (reference sequence). V was shortened by 4 bases and J by 0 bases, with 15 bases between the two germline ends.

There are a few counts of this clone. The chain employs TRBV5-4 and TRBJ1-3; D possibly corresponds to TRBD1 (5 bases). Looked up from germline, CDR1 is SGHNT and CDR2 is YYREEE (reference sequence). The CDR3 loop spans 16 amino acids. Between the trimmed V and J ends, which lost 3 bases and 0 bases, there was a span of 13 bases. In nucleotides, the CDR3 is TGTGCCAGCAGCTATACAGGTTTTGTCTCTGGAAACACCATATATTTT. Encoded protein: CASSYTGFVSGNTIYF.

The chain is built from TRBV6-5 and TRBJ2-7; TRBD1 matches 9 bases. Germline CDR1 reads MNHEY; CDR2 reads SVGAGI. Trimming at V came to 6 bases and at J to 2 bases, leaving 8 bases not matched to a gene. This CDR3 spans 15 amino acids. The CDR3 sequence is CASRDPGQGPYEQYF. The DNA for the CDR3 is TGTGCCAGCAGAGATCCGGGACAGGGCCCCTACGAGCAGTACTTC.

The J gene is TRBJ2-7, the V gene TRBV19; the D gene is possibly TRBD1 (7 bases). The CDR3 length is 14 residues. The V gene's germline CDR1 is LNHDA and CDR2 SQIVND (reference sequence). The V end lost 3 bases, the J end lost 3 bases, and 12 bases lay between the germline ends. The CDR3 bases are TGTGCCAGTAGTATGCGGGACAGAAACTACGAGCAGTACTTC. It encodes CASSMRDRNYEQYF.

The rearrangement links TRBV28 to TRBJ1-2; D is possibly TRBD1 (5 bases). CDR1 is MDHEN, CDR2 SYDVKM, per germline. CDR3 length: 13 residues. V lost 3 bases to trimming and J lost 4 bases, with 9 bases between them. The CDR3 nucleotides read TGTGCCAGCAGTTTGGGGGGAATCTATGGCTACACCTTC. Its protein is CASSLGGIYGYTF.

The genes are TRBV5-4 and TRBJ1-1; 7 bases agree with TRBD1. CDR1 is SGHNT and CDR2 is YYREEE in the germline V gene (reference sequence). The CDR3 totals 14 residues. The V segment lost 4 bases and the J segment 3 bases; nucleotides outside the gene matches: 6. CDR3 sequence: CASSVDRAHTEAFF. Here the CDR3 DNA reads TGTGCCAGCAGCGTAGACAGGGCCCACACTGAAGCTTTCTTT.

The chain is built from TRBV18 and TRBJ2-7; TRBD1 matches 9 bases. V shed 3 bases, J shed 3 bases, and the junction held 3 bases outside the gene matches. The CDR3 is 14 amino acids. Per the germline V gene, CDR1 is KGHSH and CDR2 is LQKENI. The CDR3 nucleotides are TGTGCCAGCTCACCGAGGACAGGGGACTACGAGCAGTACTTC. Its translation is CASSPRTGDYEQYF. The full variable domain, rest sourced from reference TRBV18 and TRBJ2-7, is NAGVMQNPRHLVRRRGQEARLRCSPMKGHSHVYWYRQLPEEGLKFMVYLQKENIIDESGMPKERFSAEFPKEGPSILRIQQVVRGDSAAYFCASSPRTGDYEQYFGPGTRLTVT.

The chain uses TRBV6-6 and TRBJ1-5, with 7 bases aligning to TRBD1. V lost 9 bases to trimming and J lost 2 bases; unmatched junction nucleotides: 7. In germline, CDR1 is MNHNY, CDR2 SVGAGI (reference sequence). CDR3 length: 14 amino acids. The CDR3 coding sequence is TGTGCCAGTGGGATTACAGGGGGCAATCAGCCCCAGCATTTT. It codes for CASGITGGNQPQHF.

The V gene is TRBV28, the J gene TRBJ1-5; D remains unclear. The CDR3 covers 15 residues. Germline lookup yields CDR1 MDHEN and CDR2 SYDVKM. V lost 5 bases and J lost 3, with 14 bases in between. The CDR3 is CASSGQQEYNQPQHF. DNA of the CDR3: TGTGCCAGCAGTGGGCAGCAGGAATACAATCAGCCCCAGCATTTT.

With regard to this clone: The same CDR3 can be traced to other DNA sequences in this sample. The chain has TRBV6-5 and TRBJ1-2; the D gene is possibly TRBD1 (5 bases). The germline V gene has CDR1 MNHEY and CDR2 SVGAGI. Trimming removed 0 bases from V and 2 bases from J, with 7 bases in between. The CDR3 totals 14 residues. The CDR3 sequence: CASSYSGGNYGYTF. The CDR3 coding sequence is TGTGCCAGCAGTTACTCCGGGGGGAACTATGGCTACACCTTC.

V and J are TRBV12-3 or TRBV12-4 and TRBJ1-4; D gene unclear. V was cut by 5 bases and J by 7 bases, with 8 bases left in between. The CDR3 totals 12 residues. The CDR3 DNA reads TGTGCCAGCAGTGCCTCCGGTGAAAAACTGTTTTTT. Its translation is CASSASGEKLFF.

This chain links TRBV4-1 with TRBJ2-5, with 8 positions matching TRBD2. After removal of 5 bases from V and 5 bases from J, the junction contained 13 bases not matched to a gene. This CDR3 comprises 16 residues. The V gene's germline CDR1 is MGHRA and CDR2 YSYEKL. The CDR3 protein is CASSAIAGSGGETQYF. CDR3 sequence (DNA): TGCGCCAGCAGCGCCATAGCCGGATCGGGAGGGGAGACCCAGTACTTC.

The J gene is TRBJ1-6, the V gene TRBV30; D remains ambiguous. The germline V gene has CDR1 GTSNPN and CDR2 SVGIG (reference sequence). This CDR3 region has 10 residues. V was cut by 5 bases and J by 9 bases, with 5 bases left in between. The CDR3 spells CAWGGSPLHF. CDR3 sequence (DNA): TGTGCCTGGGGCGGTTCACCCCTCCACTTT. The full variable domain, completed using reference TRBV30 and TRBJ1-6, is SQTIHQWPATLVQPVGSPLSLECTVEGTSNPNLYWYRQAAGRGLQLLFYSVGIGQISSEVPQNLSASRPQDRQFILSSKKLLLSDSGFYLCAWGGSPLHFGNGTRLTVT.

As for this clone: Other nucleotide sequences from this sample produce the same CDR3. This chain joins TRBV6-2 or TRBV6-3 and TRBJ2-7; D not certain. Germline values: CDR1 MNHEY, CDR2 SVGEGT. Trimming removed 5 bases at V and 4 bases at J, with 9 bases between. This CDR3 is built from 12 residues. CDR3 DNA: TGTGCCAGCAGTCTTAGTTCTTACGAGCAGTACTTC. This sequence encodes CASSLSSYEQYF.

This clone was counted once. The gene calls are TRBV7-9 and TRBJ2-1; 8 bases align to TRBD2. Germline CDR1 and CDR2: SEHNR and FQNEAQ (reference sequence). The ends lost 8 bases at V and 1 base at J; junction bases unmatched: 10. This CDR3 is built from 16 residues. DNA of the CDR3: TGTGCCAGCGGCGGGGGGAGCGAACGGTCCTACAATGAGCAGTTCTTC. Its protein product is CASGGGSERSYNEQFF. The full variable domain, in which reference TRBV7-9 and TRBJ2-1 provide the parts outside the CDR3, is DTGVSQNPRHKITKRGQNVTFRCDPISEHNRLYWYRQTLGQGPEFLTYFQNEAQLEKSRLLSDRFSAERPKGSFSTLEIQRTEQGDSAMYLCASGGGSERSYNEQFFGPGTRLTVL.

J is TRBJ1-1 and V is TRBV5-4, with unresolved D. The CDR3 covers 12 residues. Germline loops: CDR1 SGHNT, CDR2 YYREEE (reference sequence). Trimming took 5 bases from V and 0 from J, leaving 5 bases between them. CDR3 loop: CASSSMNTEAFF. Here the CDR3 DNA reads TGTGCCAGCAGTTCAATGAACACTGAAGCTTTCTTT.